Listed below are T cell receptor beta chains from one sample, sequenced in a study of cytomegalovirus exposure and HLA in healthy donors. Measured with immunoSEQ multiplex PCR; TCRdb has only the in-frame clones, and not every one. Here the sample spans about 120,000 clones, more than 65% being singletons. Sequencing was done on a sample of PBMCs. Receptors were obtained from a man aged 18 to 29 in good health and CMV-seropositive. Each CDR3 is given with its conserved first and last residue. Fields, in order: D gene, clone size, J gene, V gene, CDR3 DNA, CDR3 protein. A D gene is named only where the DNA matches it firmly. Rows may omit the clone size; those that give it use once, few, many or a size class.

TRBD1,-,TRBJ1-2,TRBV13,TGTGCCAGCAGCTCCCGACAGGGGGTGGACTATGGCTACACCTTC,CASSSRQGVDYGYTF
TRBD1,-,TRBJ1-5,TRBV28,TGTGCCAGCAGTCATTCGACAGGGCAGAATCAGCCCCAGCATTTT,CASSHSTGQNQPQHF
-,-,TRBJ2-1,TRBV6-4,TGTGCCAGCAGTGAGGACTGGAACAATGAGCAGTTCTTC,CASSEDWNNEQFF
TRBD1,-,TRBJ2-3,TRBV30,TGTGCCTGGAGGACAGGGATTCTGAGCACAGATACGCAGTATTTT,CAWRTGILSTDTQYF
-,-,TRBJ2-1,TRBV15,TGTGCCACCAGCAGAGATCTAGGGGACAATGAGCAGTTCTTC,CATSRDLGDNEQFF
-,once,TRBJ2-7,TRBV9,TGTGCCAGCAGCGTAGGGGGCGCCCCCGCAAGTACCTACGAGCAGTACTTC,CASSVGGAPASTYEQYF
TRBD2,-,TRBJ2-3,TRBV14,TGTGCCAGCAGCTCCCGGGACTACCTAGATACGCAGTATTTT,CASSSRDYLDTQYF
TRBD1,-,TRBJ2-7,TRBV28,TGTGCCAGCAGTTTAGGCCGGGACAGGGTATTCGACGAGCAGTACTTC,CASSLGRDRVFDEQYF
TRBD1,once,TRBJ1-4,TRBV7-2,TGTGCCAGCAGCCTTGGGGACAGGGTGAATGAAAAACTGTTTTTT,CASSLGDRVNEKLFF
-,-,TRBJ1-5,TRBV5-1,TGCGCCAGCAGCCCTGACGGGAGCAATCAGCCCCAGCATTTT,CASSPDGSNQPQHF
-,-,TRBJ2-7,TRBV5-4,TGTGCCAGCAGCTCCCGGTGGGCCGCGAGTTACGAGCAGTACTTC,CASSSRWAASYEQYF
TRBD1,-,TRBJ2-5,TRBV20-1,TGCAGTACTGACAGGGCCCAGACCCAGTACTTC,CSTDRAQTQYF
-,few,TRBJ1-2,TRBV2,TGTGCCAGCTTTATACAGCCCGTGGATGGCTACACCTTC,CASFIQPVDGYTF
-,-,TRBJ1-2,TRBV10-3,TGTGCCATCAGGACAGCCCTAACTGGTTATGGCTACACCTTC,CAIRTALTGYGYTF
-,-,TRBJ1-6,TRBV7-8,TGTGCCAGCAGCTTAGTCCGGGGTGATTCACCCCTCCACTTT,CASSLVRGDSPLHF
-,-,TRBJ2-6,TRBV7-9,TGTGCCAGCAGCCCGCCACTTCAAATTTACTCTGGGGCCAACGTCCTGACTTTC,CASSPPLQIYSGANVLTF
TRBD1,-,TRBJ2-2,TRBV7-7,TGTGCTAGCAGTTCTAAGGGGGCGCGCACCGGGGAGCTGTTTTTT,CASSSKGARTGELFF
-,-,TRBJ2-5,TRBV11-2,TGTGCCAGCAGCTCTTGGGACTTCTTCGGAGAGACCCAGTACTTC,CASSSWDFFGETQYF
TRBD2,once,TRBJ2-7,TRBV5-4,TGTGCCAGCAGCTTTAGCGGGAGGAGCTCCTACGAGCAGTACTTC,CASSFSGRSSYEQYF
TRBD2,-,TRBJ2-1,TRBV18,TGTGCCAGCTCGGCTAGCGGGGGGAACAATGAGCAGTTCTTC,CASSASGGNNEQFF
-,-,TRBJ2-2,TRBV10-3,TGTGCCATCAGTACAAGACAGGATTCGAACACCGGGGAGCTGTTTTTT,CAISTRQDSNTGELFF
TRBD2,-,TRBJ2-7,TRBV14,TGTGCCAGCAGCCCTAAGCGGGAGGGCCTATGGGAGCAGTACTTC,CASSPKREGLWEQYF